This TCR beta chain was sequenced in a study of technical replicates of blood from a handful of donors (dated by TCRdb to the late 2010s). The library relied on the immunoSEQ multiplex PCR assay. Held by TCRdb, this immuneACCESS table contains in-frame sequences only and omits some clones. Under half of the omission traces to an unresolved V gene where checked; the cause of the rest is unknown. This sample comprises about 73,000 clones, 85% to 95% of them detected only once. Of the sample, 0.2% to 0.3% falls within the top ten clones. In the germline V gene, CDR1 corresponds to MNHEY and CDR2 to SVGAGI. The CDR3 runs 13 amino acids, cysteine and phenylalanine included. Just the 39-base CDR3 DNA is kept, in frame starting at base 1. Clipping removes 6 bases from V and 4 bases from J, with 5 as the unmatched junction base count. This clone was picked up one time. Its antigen is currently not known. Per-base qualities were not stored, and no clone one base away is much larger.

The chain links TRBV6-5 with TRBJ1-1; the junction holds 7 bases that match TRBD1. This TCR was sampled from a human donor in good health. Sample: T cells isolated from PBMCs. The CDR3 protein is CASRTGVGTEAFF. The DNA sequence is given as TGTGCCAGCAGAACAGGGGTCGGCACTGAAGCTTTCTTT.